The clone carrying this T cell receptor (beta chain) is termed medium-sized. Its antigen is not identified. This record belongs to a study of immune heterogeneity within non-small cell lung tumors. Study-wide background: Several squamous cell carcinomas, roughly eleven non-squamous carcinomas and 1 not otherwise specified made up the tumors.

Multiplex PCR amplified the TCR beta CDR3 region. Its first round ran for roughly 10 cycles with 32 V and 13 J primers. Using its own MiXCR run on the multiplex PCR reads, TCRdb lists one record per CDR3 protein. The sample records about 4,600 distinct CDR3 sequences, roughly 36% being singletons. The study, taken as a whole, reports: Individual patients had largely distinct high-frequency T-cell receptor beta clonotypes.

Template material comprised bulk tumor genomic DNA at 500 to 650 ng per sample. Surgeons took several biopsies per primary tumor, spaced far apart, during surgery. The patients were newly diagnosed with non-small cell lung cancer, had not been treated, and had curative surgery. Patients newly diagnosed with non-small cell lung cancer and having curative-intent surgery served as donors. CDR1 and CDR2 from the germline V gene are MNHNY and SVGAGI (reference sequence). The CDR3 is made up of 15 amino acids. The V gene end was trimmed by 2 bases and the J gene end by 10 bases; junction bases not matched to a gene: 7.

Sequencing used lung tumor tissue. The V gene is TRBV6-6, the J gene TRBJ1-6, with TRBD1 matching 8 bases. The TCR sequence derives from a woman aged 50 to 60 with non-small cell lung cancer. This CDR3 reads CASSYQQGAGSPLHF. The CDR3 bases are TGTGCCAGCAGTTACCAGCAGGGGGCTGGGTCACCCCTCCACTTT.